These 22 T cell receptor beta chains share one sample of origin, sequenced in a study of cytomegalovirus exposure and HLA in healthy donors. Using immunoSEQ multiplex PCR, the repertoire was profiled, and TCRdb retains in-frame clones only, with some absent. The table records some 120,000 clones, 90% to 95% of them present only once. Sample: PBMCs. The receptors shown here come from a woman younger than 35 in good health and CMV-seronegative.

In DNA, the CDR3 is TGTGCCATCAGTGATTCAACAGCTAACTATGGCTACACCTTC. Amino acid sequence: CAISDSTANYGYTF. The V call is TRBV10-3, the J call TRBJ1-2; no clear D. Per germline, CDR1 ENHRY and CDR2 SYGVKD. The CDR3 totals 14 residues. V was cut by 3 bases and J by 0 bases, with 8 bases left in between.

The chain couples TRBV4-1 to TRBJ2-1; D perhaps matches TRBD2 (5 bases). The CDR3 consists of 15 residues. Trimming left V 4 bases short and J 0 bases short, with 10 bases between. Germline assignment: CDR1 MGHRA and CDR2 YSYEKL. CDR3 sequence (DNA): TGCGCCAGCAGCCTTGACTATAGCTCCTACAATGAGCAGTTCTTC. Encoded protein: CASSLDYSSYNEQFF.

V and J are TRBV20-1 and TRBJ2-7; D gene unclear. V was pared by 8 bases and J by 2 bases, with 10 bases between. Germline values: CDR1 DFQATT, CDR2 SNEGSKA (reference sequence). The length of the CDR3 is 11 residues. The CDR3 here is CSTERAYEQYF. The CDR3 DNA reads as TGCAGTACAGAACGCGCCTACGAGCAGTACTTC.

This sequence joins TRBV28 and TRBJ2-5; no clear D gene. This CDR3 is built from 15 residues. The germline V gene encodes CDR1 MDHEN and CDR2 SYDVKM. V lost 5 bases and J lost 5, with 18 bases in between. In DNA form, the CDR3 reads TGTGCCAGCAGTATGACTGTCGTTCCATGGGAGACCCAGTACTTC. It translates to CASSMTVVPWETQYF.

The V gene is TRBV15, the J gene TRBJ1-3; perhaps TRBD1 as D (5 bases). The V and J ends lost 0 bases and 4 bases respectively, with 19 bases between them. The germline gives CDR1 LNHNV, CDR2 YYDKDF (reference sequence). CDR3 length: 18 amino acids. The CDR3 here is CATSRDFGARETGNTIYF. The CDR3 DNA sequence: TGTGCCACCAGCAGAGATTTTGGGGCCCGGGAGACCGGAAACACCATATATTTT.

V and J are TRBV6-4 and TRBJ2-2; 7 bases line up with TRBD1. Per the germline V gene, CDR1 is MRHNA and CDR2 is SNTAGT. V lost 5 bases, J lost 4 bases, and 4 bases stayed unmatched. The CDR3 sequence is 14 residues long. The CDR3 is CASSPEGATGELFF. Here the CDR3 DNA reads TGTGCCAGCAGTCCCGAGGGGGCCACCGGGGAGCTGTTTTTT.

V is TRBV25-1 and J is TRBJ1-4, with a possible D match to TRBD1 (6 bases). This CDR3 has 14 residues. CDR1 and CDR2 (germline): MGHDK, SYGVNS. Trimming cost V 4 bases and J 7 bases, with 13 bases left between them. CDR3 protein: CASSAVGAGEKLFF. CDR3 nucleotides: TGTGCCAGCAGTGCCGTGGGGGCTGGTGAAAAACTGTTTTTT.

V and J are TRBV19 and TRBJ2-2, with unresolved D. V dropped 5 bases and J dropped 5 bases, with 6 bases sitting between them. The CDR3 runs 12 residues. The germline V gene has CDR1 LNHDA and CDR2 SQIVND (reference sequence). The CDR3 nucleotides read TGTGCCAGTAGTCCGCGTACCGGGGAGCTGTTTTTT. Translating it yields CASSPRTGELFF. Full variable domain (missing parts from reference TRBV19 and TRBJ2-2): DGGITQSPKYLFRKEGQNVTLSCEQNLNHDAMYWYRQDPGQGLRLIYYSQIVNDFQKGDIAEGYSVSREKKESFPLTVTSAQKNPTAFYLCASSPRTGELFFGEGSRLTVL.

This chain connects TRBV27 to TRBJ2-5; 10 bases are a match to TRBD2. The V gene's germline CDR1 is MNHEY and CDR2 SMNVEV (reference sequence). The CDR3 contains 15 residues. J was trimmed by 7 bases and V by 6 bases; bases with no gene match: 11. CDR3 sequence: CASSPGLARQVTQYF. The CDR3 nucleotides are TGTGCCAGCAGCCCGGGACTAGCGAGGCAGGTGACCCAGTACTTC.

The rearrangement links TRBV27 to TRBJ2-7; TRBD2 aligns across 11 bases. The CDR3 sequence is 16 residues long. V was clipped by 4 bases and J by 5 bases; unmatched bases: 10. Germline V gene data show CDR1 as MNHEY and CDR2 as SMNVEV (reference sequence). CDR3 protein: CASSSLGTSGRNEQYF. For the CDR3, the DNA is TGTGCCAGCAGTTCCTTAGGGACTAGCGGTCGTAACGAGCAGTACTTC.

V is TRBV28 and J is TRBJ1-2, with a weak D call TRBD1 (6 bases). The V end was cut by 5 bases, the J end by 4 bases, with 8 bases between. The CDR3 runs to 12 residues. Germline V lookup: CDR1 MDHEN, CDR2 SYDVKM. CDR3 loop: CASSTGLYGYTF. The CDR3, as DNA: TGTGCCAGCAGTACAGGGCTCTATGGCTACACCTTC.

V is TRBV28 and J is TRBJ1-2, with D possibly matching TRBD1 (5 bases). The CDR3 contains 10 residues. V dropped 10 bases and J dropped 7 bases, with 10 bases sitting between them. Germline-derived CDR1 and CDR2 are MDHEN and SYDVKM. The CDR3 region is CATARGGYTF. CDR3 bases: TGTGCCACAGCAAGGGGTGGCTACACCTTC.

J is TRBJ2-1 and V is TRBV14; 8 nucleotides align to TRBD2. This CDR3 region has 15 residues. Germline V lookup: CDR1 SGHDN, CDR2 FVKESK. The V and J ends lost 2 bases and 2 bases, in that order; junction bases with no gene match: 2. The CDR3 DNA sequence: TGTGCCAGCAGCCAAATCGGGGGGGCCTACAATGAGCAGTTCTTC. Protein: CASSQIGGAYNEQFF.

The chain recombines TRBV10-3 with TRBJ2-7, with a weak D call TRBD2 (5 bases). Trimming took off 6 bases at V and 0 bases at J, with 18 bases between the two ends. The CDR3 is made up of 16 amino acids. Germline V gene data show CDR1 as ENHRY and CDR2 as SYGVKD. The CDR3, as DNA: TGTGCCATCAGGGACTCTATAGACGGATACTCCTACGAGCAGTACTTC. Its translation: CAIRDSIDGYSYEQYF.

CDR3 sequence: CASSLTGLGDEQFF. The DNA for the CDR3 is TGTGCCAGCAGCCTGACAGGTTTGGGGGATGAGCAGTTCTTC. J is TRBJ2-1 and V is TRBV6-1; possible D gene TRBD1, 6 bases. Trimming left V 6 bases short and J 8 bases short, with 17 bases between. The CDR3 consists of 14 residues. The germline gives CDR1 MNHNS, CDR2 SASEGT.

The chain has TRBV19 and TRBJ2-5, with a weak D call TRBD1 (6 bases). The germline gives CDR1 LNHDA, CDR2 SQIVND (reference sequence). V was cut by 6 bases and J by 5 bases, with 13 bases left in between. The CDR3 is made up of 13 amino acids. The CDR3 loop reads CASSQGWSETQYF. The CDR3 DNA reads TGTGCCAGTAGCCAGGGGTGGAGTGAGACCCAGTACTTC.

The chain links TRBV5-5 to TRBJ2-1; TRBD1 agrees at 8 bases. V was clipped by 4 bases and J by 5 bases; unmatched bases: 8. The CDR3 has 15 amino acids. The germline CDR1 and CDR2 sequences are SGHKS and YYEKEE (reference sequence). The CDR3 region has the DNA TGTGCCAGCAGCCTAGGACAGGGTCCCCACAATGAGCAGTTCTTC. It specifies CASSLGQGPHNEQFF.

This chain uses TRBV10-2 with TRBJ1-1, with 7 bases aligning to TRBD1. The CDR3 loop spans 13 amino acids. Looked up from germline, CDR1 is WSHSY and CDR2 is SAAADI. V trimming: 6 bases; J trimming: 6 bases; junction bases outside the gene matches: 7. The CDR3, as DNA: TGCGCCAGCAGCGAACAGGGGCCTGCTGAAGCTTTCTTT. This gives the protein CASSEQGPAEAFF.

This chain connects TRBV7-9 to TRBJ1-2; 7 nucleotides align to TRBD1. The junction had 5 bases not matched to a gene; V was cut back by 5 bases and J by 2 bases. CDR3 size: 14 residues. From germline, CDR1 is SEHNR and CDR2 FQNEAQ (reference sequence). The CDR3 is CASSPPGQNYGYTF. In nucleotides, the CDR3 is TGTGCCAGCAGCCCTCCGGGACAGAACTATGGCTACACCTTC.

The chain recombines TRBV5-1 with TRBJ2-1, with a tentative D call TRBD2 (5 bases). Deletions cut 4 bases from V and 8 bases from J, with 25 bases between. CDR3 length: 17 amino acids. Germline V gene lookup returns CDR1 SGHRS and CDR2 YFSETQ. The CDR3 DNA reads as TGCGCCAGCAGCCGAGGATCGGGATCCCCCCTTAATTATGAGCAGTTCTTC. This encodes CASSRGSGSPLNYEQFF.

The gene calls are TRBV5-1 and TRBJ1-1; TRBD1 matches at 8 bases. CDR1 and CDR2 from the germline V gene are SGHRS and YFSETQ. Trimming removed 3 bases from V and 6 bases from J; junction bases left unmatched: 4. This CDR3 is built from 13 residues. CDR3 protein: CASSSQGVSEAFF. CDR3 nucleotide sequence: TGCGCCAGCAGCTCACAGGGGGTATCTGAAGCTTTCTTT.

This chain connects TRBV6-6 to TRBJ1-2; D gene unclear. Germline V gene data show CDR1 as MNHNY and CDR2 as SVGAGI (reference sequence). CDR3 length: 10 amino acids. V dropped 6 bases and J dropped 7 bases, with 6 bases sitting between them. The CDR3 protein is CASRATGYTF. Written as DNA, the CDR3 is TGTGCCAGCAGGGCAACTGGCTACACCTTC.